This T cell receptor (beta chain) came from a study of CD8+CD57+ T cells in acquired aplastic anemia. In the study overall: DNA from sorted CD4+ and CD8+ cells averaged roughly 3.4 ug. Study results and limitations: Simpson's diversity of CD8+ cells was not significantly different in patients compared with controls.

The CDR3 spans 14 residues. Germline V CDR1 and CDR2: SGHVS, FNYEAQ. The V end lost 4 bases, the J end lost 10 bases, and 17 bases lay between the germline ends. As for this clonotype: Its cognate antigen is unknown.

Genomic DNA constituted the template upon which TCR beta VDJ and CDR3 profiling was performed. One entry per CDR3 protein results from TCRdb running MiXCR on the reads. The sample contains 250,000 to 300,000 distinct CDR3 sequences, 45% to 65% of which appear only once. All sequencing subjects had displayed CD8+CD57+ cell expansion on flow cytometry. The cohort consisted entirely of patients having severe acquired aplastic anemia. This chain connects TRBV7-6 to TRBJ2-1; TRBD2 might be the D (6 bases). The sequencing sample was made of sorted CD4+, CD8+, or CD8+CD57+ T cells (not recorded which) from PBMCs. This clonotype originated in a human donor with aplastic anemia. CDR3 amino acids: CASSSPPLRDEQFF. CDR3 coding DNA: TGTGCCAGCAGCTCCCCCCCTTTGCGGGACGAGCAGTTCTTC.